This TCR beta chain was captured by sequencing in a study of blood T cell repertoires in COVID-19. Study background: The United States, Italy and Spain supplied acute and convalescent COVID-19 samples. Sample material is recorded as cDNA or gDNA derived from T cells, B-cell-depleted T cells, or PBMCs.

V shed 5 bases and J 9 bases; nucleotides not matched to a gene: 14. The length of the CDR3 is 16 residues. Per germline, CDR1 MRHNA and CDR2 SNTAGT. In the authors' workflow: By means of reference gene primer amplification, nucleated cell counts were estimated. The assay was immunoSEQ multiplex PCR, and TCRdb's table has in-frame clones only and misses some. Clonal size and the V and J genes are those of that table, whereas D and trimming came from the DNA. Of 200,000 or so clones detected, roughly 85% appear once; the ten largest clones hold 5.2%. The chain carries TRBV6-4 and TRBJ2-1; the match to TRBD2 covers 9 bases. The sample taken for sequencing was peripheral blood. This clonotype originated in a woman aged 25 to 39 with acute or convalescent COVID-19. The CDR3 bases are TGTGCCAGCAGTTCTGTAGCGGGGGTCACGAGGGGTGAGCAGTTCTTC. Translating it yields CASSSVAGVTRGEQFF.